These 32 T cell receptor beta chains originate from one sample sequenced in a study of shared clonotypes between healthy human individuals. Method: immunoSEQ multiplex PCR; TCRdb's copy keeps in-frame clones and lacks some. Of over a million clones listed, 96% are singletons. Sequencing used naive CD4+ T cells sorted from blood. Subset defined: CD45RA+ positively selected. All receptors derive from a man aged 30 to 39 in good health.

Comment on this clone: In the same sample, other DNA sequences code for this CDR3. The chain joins TRBV29-1 to TRBJ2-5, with D perhaps TRBD1 (6 bases). The CDR3 sequence is 13 residues long. CDR1 SQVTM and CDR2 ANQGSEA come from the germline V gene. V was clipped by 1 base and J by 5 bases, with 11 bases between them. The DNA of the CDR3 is TGCAGCGTTGAAGTGGGGGCGCAGGAGACCCAGTACTTC. It encodes CSVEVGAQETQYF.

This clone was recorded only once. This chain joins TRBV7-6 and TRBJ1-1, with a weak D call TRBD1 (6 bases). CDR3 length: 16 residues. V lost 5 bases and J lost 4, with 20 bases in between. Germline V gives CDR1 SGHVS, CDR2 FNYEAQ. The CDR3 DNA reads TGTGCCAGCAGCCCCGTTGGGGGCAGGGTGACCACTGAAGCTTTCTTT. It yields the protein CASSPVGGRVTTEAFF.

The chain carries TRBV18 and TRBJ1-1; TRBD1 agrees at 7 bases. The CDR3 runs to 15 residues. Unmatched junction bases numbered 1, after V lost 0 bases and J lost 0 bases. Germline CDR1 reads KGHSH; CDR2 reads LQKENI. The CDR3 DNA sequence: TGTGCCAGCTCACCACCGGGACAGATGAACACTGAAGCTTTCTTT. Translating gives CASSPPGQMNTEAFF.

The chain links TRBV7-9 to TRBJ2-5; 13 bases align to TRBD2. The V and J ends lost 8 bases and 5 bases, in that order; junction bases with no gene match: 11. This CDR3 comprises 16 residues. CDR1 and CDR2 (germline): SEHNR, FQNEAQ (reference sequence). In DNA form, the CDR3 reads TGTGCCAGCCGCCGGACTAGCGGGAGCGTGGGGGAGACCCAGTACTTC. Translated, it gives CASRRTSGSVGETQYF.

The rearrangement links TRBV30 to TRBJ2-3; 13 bases line up with TRBD2. The CDR3 is 18 residues long. Germline-derived CDR1 and CDR2 are GTSNPN and SVGIG (reference sequence). With V trimmed by 2 bases and J by 0 bases, 8 bases remained unmatched. CDR3 residues: CAWSNGLAGVVSTDTQYF. DNA for the CDR3: TGTGCCTGGAGTAACGGACTAGCGGGGGTGGTAAGCACAGATACGCAGTATTTT.

The genes are TRBV10-2 and TRBJ1-1; 7 bases align to TRBD1. CDR1 is WSHSY and CDR2 is SAAADI in the germline V gene. Losses at the gene ends were 3 bases for V and 6 bases for J; bases not matched to a gene: 10. The CDR3 covers 15 residues. CDR3 protein: CASSDQGGWGAEAFF. CDR3 in DNA: TGCGCCAGCAGTGATCAGGGGGGTTGGGGCGCTGAAGCTTTCTTT.

The chain's CDR3 is CASTDRGMSEAFF. The CDR3 region has the DNA TGCGCCAGCACCGACAGGGGGATGTCTGAAGCTTTCTTT. J is TRBJ1-1 and V is TRBV5-1; 9 bases fit TRBD1. Losses at the gene ends were 6 bases for V and 6 bases for J; bases not matched to a gene: 6. The CDR3 has 13 residues. Per the germline V gene, CDR1 is SGHRS and CDR2 is YFSETQ.

V gene TRBV6-5 combines with J gene TRBJ1-5; D perhaps matches TRBD1 (5 bases). In germline, CDR1 is MNHEY, CDR2 SVGAGI. The V end lost 6 bases, the J end lost 0 bases, and 12 bases lay between the germline ends. The CDR3 runs 15 residues. This chain's CDR3 is CASSPDRYSNQPQHF. The CDR3 DNA sequence: TGTGCCAGCAGCCCAGACAGATATAGCAATCAGCCCCAGCATTTT.

The gene calls are TRBV5-1 and TRBJ2-3; TRBD2 matches 14 bases. With 4 bases clipped from V and 6 bases from J, the junction kept 4 bases outside the gene matches. The CDR3 is made up of 15 amino acids. Per the germline V gene, CDR1 is SGHRS and CDR2 is YFSETQ. CDR3 DNA: TGCGCCAGCAGCGCGGGACTAGCGGGAGTGGATACGCAGTATTTT. Translating gives CASSAGLAGVDTQYF.

This chain connects TRBV2 to TRBJ1-5; a weak D match, TRBD1 (5 bases). Trimming took 2 bases from V and 9 from J, leaving 8 bases between them. The CDR3 spans 12 residues. The germline gives CDR1 SNHLY, CDR2 FYNNEI. The CDR3 loop reads CASSETGGPQHF. In DNA, the CDR3 is TGTGCCAGCAGTGAAACGGGGGGGCCCCAGCATTTT.

V usage is TRBV28 and J usage is TRBJ2-2; perhaps TRBD1 as D (5 bases). This CDR3 region has 14 residues. In germline, CDR1 is MDHEN, CDR2 SYDVKM. V lost 5 bases and J 6 bases, leaving 13 bases between the germline ends. CDR3 DNA sequence: TGTGCCAGCAGTCCGGCAGGGAATGCCGGGGAGCTGTTTTTT. Protein product: CASSPAGNAGELFF.

The chain recombines TRBV14 with TRBJ2-1; D possibly uses TRBD1 or TRBD2 (5 bases each). With 6 bases removed from V and 6 bases from J, the gap between germline ends came to 15 bases. Germline loops: CDR1 SGHDN, CDR2 FVKESK. This CDR3 has 14 residues. The CDR3 DNA sequence: TGTGCCAGCAGTAATCTAGGGACGAGCAATGAGCAGTTCTTC. This encodes CASSNLGTSNEQFF.

The V gene is TRBV6-1, the J gene TRBJ2-7, with 7 nucleotides matching TRBD2. This CDR3 has 14 amino acids. J was trimmed by 2 bases and V by 5 bases; bases with no gene match: 6. CDR1 and CDR2 from the germline V gene are MNHNS and SASEGT. DNA of the CDR3: TGTGCCAGCAGTAACCGGGACTACGCCTACGAGCAGTACTTC. Encoded protein: CASSNRDYAYEQYF.

The genes are TRBV6-1 and TRBJ2-2; D unresolved. The CDR3 runs to 16 residues. With 0 bases removed from V and 0 bases from J, the gap between germline ends came to 8 bases. In germline, CDR1 is MNHNS, CDR2 SASEGT. CDR3 protein: CASSEAAGTNTGELFF. CDR3 nucleotides: TGTGCCAGCAGTGAAGCGGCAGGCACGAACACCGGGGAGCTGTTTTTT.

This clone was picked up one time. The chain is built from TRBV4-1 and TRBJ1-1; TRBD1 matches 8 bases. The CDR3 is made up of 16 amino acids. The V segment lost 2 bases and the J segment 2 bases; nucleotides outside the gene matches: 7. CDR1 and CDR2 (germline): MGHRA, YSYEKL. The CDR3 sequence is CASSQSPDRGNTEAFF. CDR3 in DNA: TGCGCCAGCAGCCAAAGCCCTGACAGGGGCAACACTGAAGCTTTCTTT.

V usage is TRBV7-9 and J usage is TRBJ1-2, with D uncertain. The CDR3 is 13 amino acids. Germline V gene sequence: CDR1 SEHNR, CDR2 FQNEAQ (reference sequence). V was cut by 1 base and J by 5 bases, with 8 bases left in between. The CDR3 reads CASSLGPQYGYTF. CDR3 bases: TGTGCCAGCAGCTTAGGACCTCAGTATGGCTACACCTTC.

CDR3 protein: CASSTLTEITQETQYF. The CDR3, as DNA: TGTGCCAGCAGTACATTGACAGAAATAACCCAAGAGACCCAGTACTTC. The gene calls are TRBV2 and TRBJ2-5; D may be TRBD1 (5 bases). Germline V gene sequence: CDR1 SNHLY, CDR2 FYNNEI. CDR3 length: 16 residues. V was cut by 5 bases and J by 1 base, with 17 bases left in between.

The chain links TRBV7-3 to TRBJ2-5, with D unclear. The germline gives CDR1 SGHTA, CDR2 FQGTGA. V lost 3 bases and J 3 bases, leaving 8 bases between the germline ends. The CDR3 spans 13 residues. DNA for the CDR3: TGTGCCAGCAGCTTTGGACCAGAAGAGACCCAGTACTTC. Encoded protein: CASSFGPEETQYF.

The chain couples TRBV29-1 to TRBJ2-5; 10 nucleotides agree with TRBD1. The CDR3 has 14 amino acids. The ends lost 2 bases at V and 4 bases at J; junction bases unmatched: 4. Germline V gene data show CDR1 as SQVTM and CDR2 as ANQGSEA. DNA of the CDR3: TGCAGCGTTGAACCGACAGGGGGCCTAGAGACCCAGTACTTC. Protein sequence: CSVEPTGGLETQYF.

The chain couples TRBV4-1 to TRBJ2-5, with D possibly being TRBD1 (5 bases). The CDR3 totals 13 residues. Germline CDR1 is MGHRA and CDR2 is YSYEKL. With 1 base removed from V and 5 bases from J, the gap between germline ends came to 8 bases. CDR3 in amino acids: CASSQVAGETQYF. DNA for the CDR3: TGCGCCAGCAGCCAAGTTGCAGGGGAGACCCAGTACTTC.

The CDR3: CASSLRDRGYEQYF. In DNA form, the CDR3 reads TGTGCCAGTAGTCTCCGGGACCGAGGCTACGAGCAGTACTTC. The rearrangement joins TRBV19 to TRBJ2-7; D tentatively fits TRBD1 or TRBD2 (5 bases each). The CDR3 runs to 14 residues. Germline V CDR1 and CDR2: LNHDA, SQIVND (reference sequence). Deletions cut 5 bases from V and 3 bases from J, with 14 bases between.

The chain recombines TRBV5-4 with TRBJ1-3; D is perhaps TRBD1 (5 bases). The V gene's germline CDR1 is SGHNT and CDR2 YYREEE (reference sequence). CDR3 length: 15 amino acids. V gave up 2 bases and J gave up 3 bases, with 12 bases separating them. The CDR3 region is CASSLQGVGGNTIYF. CDR3 DNA sequence: TGTGCCAGCAGCTTACAAGGGGTTGGTGGAAACACCATATATTTT.

The chain has TRBV4-1 and TRBJ2-6; D possibly corresponds to TRBD2 (5 bases). Germline values: CDR1 MGHRA, CDR2 YSYEKL. With 5 bases removed from V and 2 bases from J, the gap between germline ends came to 19 bases. The CDR3 has 18 amino acids. The DNA for the CDR3 is TGCGCCAGCAGCAAAGGGAGTAGGGCGCGTACTGGGGCCAACGTCCTGACTTTC. It translates to CASSKGSRARTGANVLTF.

The chain joins TRBV6-5 to TRBJ2-1, with 8 bases identical to TRBD2. J gave up 8 bases and V 0 bases, and 9 bases lay outside the gene matches. Germline V gene lookup returns CDR1 MNHEY and CDR2 SVGAGI. The CDR3 loop spans 16 amino acids. DNA for the CDR3: TGTGCCAGCAGTTACTCAGGCAGGGGACTAGACCATGAGCAGTTCTTC. This gives the protein CASSYSGRGLDHEQFF.

The genes are TRBV27 and TRBJ2-7; D not resolved. The V end lost 0 bases, the J end lost 4 bases, and 7 bases lay between the germline ends. The CDR3 loop spans 13 amino acids. The germline V gene encodes CDR1 MNHEY and CDR2 SMNVEV (reference sequence). CDR3 sequence: CASSLSPRYEQYF. In nucleotides, the CDR3 is TGTGCCAGCAGTTTATCGCCCCGTTACGAGCAGTACTTC.

Remarks on this clone: Other DNA variants within this sample encode the same CDR3. The chain links TRBV5-5 to TRBJ2-1; perhaps TRBD2 as D (5 bases). The CDR3 consists of 13 residues. CDR1 is SGHKS, CDR2 YYEKEE, per germline (reference sequence). V was trimmed by 4 bases and J by 7 bases, leaving 12 bases between them. For the CDR3, the DNA is TGTGCCAGCAGCCTCGCCGGCGGGAATGAGCAGTTCTTC. This translates into CASSLAGGNEQFF.

V is TRBV18 and J is TRBJ1-2; 7 nucleotides match TRBD1. The CDR3 runs to 15 residues. Trimming at V came to 3 bases and at J to 0 bases, leaving 4 bases not matched to a gene. Germline CDR1 KGHSH, CDR2 LQKENI. This CDR3 is CASSPSGTANYGYTF. The CDR3 nucleotides read TGTGCCAGCTCACCCTCCGGGACAGCTAACTATGGCTACACCTTC.

This rearrangement joins TRBV25-1 to TRBJ2-1, with a tentative D call TRBD1 (6 bases). The germline CDR1 and CDR2 sequences are MGHDK and SYGVNS. The CDR3 loop spans 15 amino acids. Trimming stripped 3 bases from V and 9 bases from J, with 18 bases between. CDR3 coding DNA: TGTGCCAGCAGTGACAGGGGAAAAGAGGTTGGTGAGCAGTTCTTC. Protein sequence: CASSDRGKEVGEQFF. Combining the CDR3 with reference TRBV25-1 and TRBJ2-1 gives the whole variable domain EADIYQTPRYLVIGTGKKITLECSQTMGHDKMYWYQQDPGMELHLIHYSYGVNSTEKGDLSSESTVSRIRTEHFPLTLESARPSHTSQYLCASSDRGKEVGEQFFGPGTRLTVL.

This chain joins TRBV18 and TRBJ1-4; no firm D call. V lost 6 bases and J lost 7, with 12 bases in between. Germline lookup yields CDR1 KGHSH and CDR2 LQKENI. The CDR3 sequence is 13 residues long. The CDR3 loop is CASSLSVGEKLFF. CDR3 DNA: TGTGCCAGCTCCCTCTCGGTCGGTGAAAAACTGTTTTTT.

The rearrangement links TRBV6-1 to TRBJ2-5, with D perhaps TRBD1 (5 bases). The CDR3 has 13 amino acids. Per the germline V gene, CDR1 is MNHNS and CDR2 is SASEGT. Trimming cost V 7 bases and J 5 bases, with 14 bases left between them. CDR3 sequence reads: CASTRGNEETQYF. Here the CDR3 DNA reads TGTGCCAGCACAAGGGGAAATGAGGAGACCCAGTACTTC.

This rearrangement joins TRBV27 to TRBJ1-2; no firm D call. The CDR3 loop spans 16 amino acids. V lost 0 bases and J 3 bases, leaving 14 bases between the germline ends. The germline CDR1 and CDR2 sequences are MNHEY and SMNVEV (reference sequence). The CDR3 spells CASSLSFAGFDYGYTF. The DNA of the CDR3 is TGTGCCAGCAGTTTATCTTTTGCGGGGTTCGACTATGGCTACACCTTC.

The V gene is TRBV7-2, the J gene TRBJ2-7; possibly TRBD2 for D (5 bases). From germline, CDR1 is SGHTA and CDR2 FQGNSA. The CDR3 extends over 17 amino acids. V lost 5 bases and J 1 base, leaving 21 bases between the germline ends. The CDR3 sequence is CASSPAPGLQLSYEQYF. The CDR3 DNA reads TGTGCCAGCAGCCCGGCCCCGGGATTGCAGCTTTCCTACGAGCAGTACTTC.